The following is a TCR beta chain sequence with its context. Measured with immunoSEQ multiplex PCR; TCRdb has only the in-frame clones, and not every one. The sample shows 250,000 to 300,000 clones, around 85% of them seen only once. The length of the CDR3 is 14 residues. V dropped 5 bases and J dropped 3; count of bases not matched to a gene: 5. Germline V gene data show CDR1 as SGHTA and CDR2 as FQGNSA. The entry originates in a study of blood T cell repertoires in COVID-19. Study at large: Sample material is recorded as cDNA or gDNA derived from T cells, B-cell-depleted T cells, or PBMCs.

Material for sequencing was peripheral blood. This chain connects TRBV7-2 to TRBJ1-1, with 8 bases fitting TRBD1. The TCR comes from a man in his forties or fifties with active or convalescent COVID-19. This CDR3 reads CASSPRQGYTEAFF. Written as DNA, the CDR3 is TGTGCCAGCAGCCCCAGACAGGGGTACACTGAAGCTTTCTTT.